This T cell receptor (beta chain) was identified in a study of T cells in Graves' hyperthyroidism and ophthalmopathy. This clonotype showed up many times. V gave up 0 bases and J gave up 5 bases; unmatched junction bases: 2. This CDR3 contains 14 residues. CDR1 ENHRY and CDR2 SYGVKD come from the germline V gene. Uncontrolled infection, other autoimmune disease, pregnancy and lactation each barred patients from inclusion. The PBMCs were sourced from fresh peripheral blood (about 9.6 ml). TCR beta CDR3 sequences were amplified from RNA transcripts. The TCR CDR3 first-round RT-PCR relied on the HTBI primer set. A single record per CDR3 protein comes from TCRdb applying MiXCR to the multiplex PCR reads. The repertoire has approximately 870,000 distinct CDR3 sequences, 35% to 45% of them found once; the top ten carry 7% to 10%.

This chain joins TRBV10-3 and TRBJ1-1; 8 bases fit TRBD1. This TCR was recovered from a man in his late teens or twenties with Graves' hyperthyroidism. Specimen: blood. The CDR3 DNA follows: TGTGCCATCAGTGAGTCGAACAGGGGGACTGAAGCTTTCTTT. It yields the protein CAISESNRGTEAFF.